This T cell receptor beta chain was obtained from a study of identical twins. TCRdb re-called the 5' RACE reads with MiXCR, one entry per CDR3 protein. In the table there are more than 1.5 million distinct CDR3 sequences, about 30% of which are singletons. V lost 7 bases to trimming and J lost 4 bases, with 13 bases between them. CDR3 length: 14 residues. This clonotype was seen a few times. The sequence was collected from a newborn girl in good health. The chain uses TRBV12-3 or TRBV12-4 and TRBJ2-2, with D possibly TRBD1 on 5 matching bases. Sequenced input: cord blood. DNA for the CDR3: TGTGCCAGCACCCCTAGAAGGGGCACCGGGGAGCTGTTTTTT. Its translation is CASTPRRGTGELFF.